A single sample is the source of the 24 T cell receptor beta chains below, sequenced in a study of control samples from healthy donors and cancer patients. Generated by immunoSEQ multiplex PCR, the TCRdb table keeps only in-frame clones and is missing some. The table has 200,000 to 250,000 clones, about 94% seen once. The specimen sequenced was blood. These receptors came from a man aged 45-65 years in good health.

The chain couples TRBV19 to TRBJ2-7; D uncertain. The length of the CDR3 is 15 residues. Trimming pared 2 bases from V and 4 bases from J, leaving 15 bases between. Germline lookup yields CDR1 LNHDA and CDR2 SQIVND (reference sequence). CDR3 sequence: CASSISAGPYYEQYF. The DNA of the CDR3 is TGTGCCAGTAGTATATCGGCAGGTCCTTATTACGAGCAGTACTTC.

The chain employs TRBV18 and TRBJ1-2; possibly TRBD1 for D (6 bases). V was clipped by 2 bases and J by 3 bases, with 13 bases between them. The CDR3 has 15 amino acids. Germline loops: CDR1 KGHSH, CDR2 LQKENI. CDR3 DNA: TGTGCCAGCTCACCAAATTCGGACAGCGACTATGGCTACACCTTC. It codes for CASSPNSDSDYGYTF.

This sequence joins TRBV28 and TRBJ2-3; perhaps TRBD2 as D (5 bases). This CDR3 region has 14 residues. CDR1 MDHEN and CDR2 SYDVKM come from the germline V gene. Trimming removed 3 bases from V and 1 base from J, with 8 bases in between. The CDR3 DNA reads TGTGCCAGCAGTTTGGATAGCGGCACAGATACGCAGTATTTT. It codes for CASSLDSGTDTQYF.

The chain carries TRBV27 and TRBJ1-5; the D is unclear. The CDR3 totals 15 residues. V was cut by 4 bases and J by 3 bases, with 13 bases left in between. Germline lookup yields CDR1 MNHEY and CDR2 SMNVEV (reference sequence). CDR3 protein: CASSSSGIPNQPQHF. The CDR3 DNA reads as TGTGCCAGCAGTTCCTCGGGGATCCCCAATCAGCCCCAGCATTTT.

The J gene is TRBJ1-2, the V gene TRBV28, with D possibly TRBD1 on 6 matching bases. This CDR3 has 13 residues. V was pared by 2 bases and J by 4 bases, with 8 bases between. Germline-derived CDR1 and CDR2 are MDHEN and SYDVKM. CDR3 residues: CASSLKGGYGYTF. CDR3 DNA: TGTGCCAGCAGTTTAAAGGGGGGCTATGGCTACACCTTC.

The chain combines TRBV5-1 with TRBJ1-6; 8 nucleotides agree with TRBD1. Per germline, CDR1 SGHRS and CDR2 YFSETQ. Unmatched junction bases numbered 9, after V lost 5 bases and J lost 5 bases. The CDR3 consists of 16 residues. DNA for the CDR3: TGCGCCAGCAGACCTCCCGGGACAGGAGATAATTCACCCCTCCACTTT. It encodes CASRPPGTGDNSPLHF.

A word on this clone: At the DNA level, this CDR3 is encoded by other sequences in the same sample as well. J is TRBJ2-2 and V is TRBV5-1; D remains unclear. This CDR3 comprises 14 residues. V lost 3 bases, J lost 4 bases, and 10 bases lay in between. CDR1 is SGHRS and CDR2 is YFSETQ in the germline V gene. CDR3 coding DNA: TGCGCCAGCAGCTCTCAAGGGCCCACCGGGGAGCTGTTTTTT. Protein sequence: CASSSQGPTGELFF.

The CDR3 is CASSLTYTEAFF. The CDR3 DNA follows: TGTGCCAGCAGCTTAACGTACACTGAAGCTTTCTTT. The V and J genes are TRBV11-2 and TRBJ1-1; D gene unclear. The germline gives CDR1 SGHAT, CDR2 FQNNGV. The V gene lost 2 bases and the J gene lost 3 bases, with 4 bases spanning the gap. CDR3 length: 12 amino acids.

The chain joins TRBV28 to TRBJ1-2; D is undetermined. The CDR3 is made up of 17 amino acids. V lost 1 base, J lost 7 bases, and 22 bases lay in between. Per germline, CDR1 MDHEN and CDR2 SYDVKM. The CDR3 sequence is CASSLSSGKGASGGYTF. CDR3 nucleotides: TGTGCCAGCAGTTTATCGTCTGGGAAAGGAGCATCGGGTGGCTACACCTTC.

The chain carries TRBV28 and TRBJ2-2; the D is unclear. V was cut by 5 bases and J by 6 bases, with 7 bases left in between. This CDR3 is built from 12 residues. CDR1 MDHEN and CDR2 SYDVKM come from the germline V gene. CDR3 coding DNA: TGTGCCAGCAGTGTTGAACCCGGGGAGCTGTTTTTT. Protein: CASSVEPGELFF.

The rearrangement uses TRBV28 and TRBJ1-1; 10 bases map to TRBD1. Trimming cost V 5 bases and J 11 bases; bases outside gene matches: 8. Per the germline V gene, CDR1 is MDHEN and CDR2 is SYDVKM. The length of the CDR3 is 13 residues. The CDR3 coding sequence is TGTGCCAGCAGTGCGGACAGGGGGAACAGGGCTTTCTTT. This gives the protein CASSADRGNRAFF. Filled out from reference TRBV28 and TRBJ1-1, the complete variable domain reads DVKVTQSSRYLVKRTGEKVFLECVQDMDHENMFWYRQDPGLGLRLIYFSYDVKMKEKGDIPEGYSVSREKKERFSLILESASTNQTSMYLCASSADRGNRAFFGQGTRLTVV.

The rearrangement joins TRBV6-5 to TRBJ1-1; D perhaps matches TRBD1 (5 bases). This CDR3 contains 15 residues. The germline CDR1 and CDR2 sequences are MNHEY and SVGAGI. V dropped 4 bases and J dropped 3 bases, with 15 bases sitting between them. The CDR3 DNA is TGTGCCAGCAGTTCAGGTACCCTGGGGGACACTGAAGCTTTCTTT. This codes for CASSSGTLGDTEAFF.

The gene calls are TRBV9 and TRBJ2-5, with TRBD2 identical over 8 bases. From germline, CDR1 is SGDLS and CDR2 YYNGEE. Unmatched junction bases numbered 11, after V lost 6 bases and J lost 10 bases. The CDR3 runs to 13 residues. The CDR3 nucleotides read TGTGCCAGCACCGAAAGCGGGAGACCGGACCAGTACTTC. Its translation is CASTESGRPDQYF.

The V and J genes are TRBV10-2 and TRBJ2-5; 7 bases are shared with TRBD2. The CDR3 contains 15 residues. V trimming: 8 bases; J trimming: 0 bases; junction bases outside the gene matches: 9. The germline gives CDR1 WSHSY, CDR2 SAAADI. This CDR3 reads CASRRGAGDQETQYF. DNA for the CDR3: TGCGCCAGCCGTAGAGGGGCGGGGGACCAAGAGACCCAGTACTTC.

The rearrangement links TRBV25-1 to TRBJ2-1, with TRBD2 identical over 13 bases. Germline V CDR1 and CDR2: MGHDK, SYGVNS. V shed 3 bases and J 10 bases; nucleotides not matched to a gene: 9. The CDR3 sequence is 16 residues long. CDR3 sequence reads: CASSESTSGGAGEQFF. The CDR3 nucleotides read TGTGCCAGCAGTGAGTCTACTAGCGGGGGGGCCGGGGAGCAGTTCTTC.

The V and J genes are TRBV9 and TRBJ1-4; no firm D call. The germline CDR1 and CDR2 sequences are SGDLS and YYNGEE. The CDR3 has 15 amino acids. The ends were cut back, 0 bases at V and 7 bases at J, with 13 bases in the middle. This CDR3 is CASSVGRGMSEKLFF. The CDR3 bases are TGTGCCAGCAGCGTAGGGCGGGGAATGAGTGAAAAACTGTTTTTT.

This chain connects TRBV3-1 (or the pseudogene TRBV3-2) to TRBJ2-1, with 7 bases matching TRBD2. Germline lookup yields CDR1 LGHDT and CDR2 YNNKEL (reference sequence). This CDR3 comprises 15 residues. J gave up 0 bases and V 6 bases, and 5 bases lay outside the gene matches. The CDR3 DNA reads TGTGCCAGCAGAGCTGCGGGGGACTCCTACAATGAGCAGTTCTTC. Translation gives CASRAAGDSYNEQFF.

A word on this clone: In the same sample, other DNA sequences code for this CDR3. This sequence joins TRBV24-1 and TRBJ1-2; 11 bases are shared with TRBD1. Germline CDR1 is KGHDR and CDR2 is SFDVKD. Trimming cost V 3 bases and J 6 bases; bases outside gene matches: 2. This CDR3 spans 14 amino acids. CDR3 in amino acids: CATSDPGQGDGYTF. CDR3 in DNA: TGTGCCACCAGTGATCCGGGACAGGGGGATGGCTACACCTTC.

V gene TRBV7-9 combines with J gene TRBJ1-2; D is ambiguous. CDR1 and CDR2 from the germline V gene are SEHNR and FQNEAQ (reference sequence). The CDR3 sequence is 16 residues long. V lost 5 bases, J lost 4 bases, and 20 bases lay in between. CDR3 DNA: TGTGCCAGCAGCCTAAAAAAACCGGCACAAAGCTATGGCTACACCTTC. It translates to CASSLKKPAQSYGYTF. The variable domain in full, with the rest retrieved from reference TRBV7-9 and TRBJ1-2, is DTGVSQNPRHKITKRGQNVTFRCDPISEHNRLYWYRQTLGQGPEFLTYFQNEAQLEKSRLLSDRFSAERPKGSFSTLEIQRTEQGDSAMYLCASSLKKPAQSYGYTFGSGTRLTVV.

V is TRBV7-6 and J is TRBJ1-5; maybe TRBD1 (5 bases). V lost 5 bases to trimming and J lost 5 bases, with 16 bases between them. The CDR3 is made up of 15 amino acids. Germline assignment: CDR1 SGHVS and CDR2 FNYEAQ. CDR3 in amino acids: CASSPGAGGDQPQHF. CDR3 sequence (DNA): TGTGCCAGCAGCCCCGGGGCTGGGGGGGATCAGCCCCAGCATTTT.

The genes are TRBV15 and TRBJ2-3; tentative D call: TRBD1 (5 bases). CDR1 is LNHNV, CDR2 YYDKDF, per germline (reference sequence). The CDR3 is 13 residues long. Trimming removed 5 bases at V and 12 bases at J, with 18 bases between. In nucleotides, the CDR3 is TGTGCCACCAGCTATTCTGGGGCGGATTTACAGTATTTT. Translated: CATSYSGADLQYF.

This clone has a single count. Other DNA sequences in this specimen translate into the identical CDR3. The chain joins TRBV28 to TRBJ2-2; D gene unclear. Per the germline V gene, CDR1 is MDHEN and CDR2 is SYDVKM. Trimming shortened V by 3 bases and J by 4 bases, and 3 bases separated the two germline ends. The CDR3 is 12 amino acids. The CDR3 DNA sequence: TGTGCCAGCAGTTTGAGCACCGGGGAGCTGTTTTTT. It specifies CASSLSTGELFF. Filled out from reference TRBV28 and TRBJ2-2, the complete variable domain reads DVKVTQSSRYLVKRTGEKVFLECVQDMDHENMFWYRQDPGLGLRLIYFSYDVKMKEKGDIPEGYSVSREKKERFSLILESASTNQTSMYLCASSLSTGELFFGEGSRLTVL.

This chain links TRBV4-3 with TRBJ2-3; D perhaps matches TRBD1 (5 bases). Trimming took off 4 bases at V and 3 bases at J, with 17 bases between the two ends. The germline V gene has CDR1 LGHNA and CDR2 YSLEER. CDR3 length equals 16 residues. The CDR3 loop is CASSPGSGITTDTQYF. DNA for the CDR3: TGCGCCAGCAGCCCGGGCTCAGGGATCACTACAGATACGCAGTATTTT.

DNA for the CDR3: TGTGCCAGCAGTGGTATCCAGGGTCTTGGCTACACCTTC. Translation: CASSGIQGLGYTF. The rearrangement uses TRBV25-1 and TRBJ1-2; D may be TRBD1 (5 bases). Trimming shortened V by 4 bases and J by 7 bases, and 13 bases separated the two germline ends. Germline V CDR1 and CDR2: MGHDK, SYGVNS. This CDR3 is 13 amino acids long.